The 2 T cell receptor beta chains given below trace back to one sample, sequenced in a study of control samples from healthy donors and cancer patients. The method was immunoSEQ multiplex PCR; TCRdb's version includes in-frame clones alone and lacks a portion of them. The profile shows about 59,000 clones, approximately 92% of them singletons. The sample taken for sequencing was PBMCs. The source of these receptors is a man aged 40-55 years with colorectal cancer.

The V gene is TRBV18, the J gene TRBJ1-1; D remains unclear. CDR3 length: 13 residues. V was shortened by 0 bases and J by 8 bases, with 10 bases between the two germline ends. Germline loops: CDR1 KGHSH, CDR2 LQKENI. CDR3 in amino acids: CASSPPVQAEAFF. The CDR3 DNA reads TGTGCCAGCTCACCACCCGTCCAGGCAGAAGCTTTCTTT.

The genes are TRBV19 and TRBJ2-2, with D uncertain. The germline V gene encodes CDR1 LNHDA and CDR2 SQIVND (reference sequence). This CDR3 contains 15 residues. V was clipped by 2 bases and J by 0 bases, with 7 bases between them. For the CDR3, the DNA is TGTGCCAGTAGTATAAGGCTCGCGAACACCGGGGAGCTGTTTTTT. Translating gives CASSIRLANTGELFF. Drawing the rest from reference TRBV19 and TRBJ2-2, the complete variable domain is DGGITQSPKYLFRKEGQNVTLSCEQNLNHDAMYWYRQDPGQGLRLIYYSQIVNDFQKGDIAEGYSVSREKKESFPLTVTSAQKNPTAFYLCASSIRLANTGELFFGEGSRLTVL.